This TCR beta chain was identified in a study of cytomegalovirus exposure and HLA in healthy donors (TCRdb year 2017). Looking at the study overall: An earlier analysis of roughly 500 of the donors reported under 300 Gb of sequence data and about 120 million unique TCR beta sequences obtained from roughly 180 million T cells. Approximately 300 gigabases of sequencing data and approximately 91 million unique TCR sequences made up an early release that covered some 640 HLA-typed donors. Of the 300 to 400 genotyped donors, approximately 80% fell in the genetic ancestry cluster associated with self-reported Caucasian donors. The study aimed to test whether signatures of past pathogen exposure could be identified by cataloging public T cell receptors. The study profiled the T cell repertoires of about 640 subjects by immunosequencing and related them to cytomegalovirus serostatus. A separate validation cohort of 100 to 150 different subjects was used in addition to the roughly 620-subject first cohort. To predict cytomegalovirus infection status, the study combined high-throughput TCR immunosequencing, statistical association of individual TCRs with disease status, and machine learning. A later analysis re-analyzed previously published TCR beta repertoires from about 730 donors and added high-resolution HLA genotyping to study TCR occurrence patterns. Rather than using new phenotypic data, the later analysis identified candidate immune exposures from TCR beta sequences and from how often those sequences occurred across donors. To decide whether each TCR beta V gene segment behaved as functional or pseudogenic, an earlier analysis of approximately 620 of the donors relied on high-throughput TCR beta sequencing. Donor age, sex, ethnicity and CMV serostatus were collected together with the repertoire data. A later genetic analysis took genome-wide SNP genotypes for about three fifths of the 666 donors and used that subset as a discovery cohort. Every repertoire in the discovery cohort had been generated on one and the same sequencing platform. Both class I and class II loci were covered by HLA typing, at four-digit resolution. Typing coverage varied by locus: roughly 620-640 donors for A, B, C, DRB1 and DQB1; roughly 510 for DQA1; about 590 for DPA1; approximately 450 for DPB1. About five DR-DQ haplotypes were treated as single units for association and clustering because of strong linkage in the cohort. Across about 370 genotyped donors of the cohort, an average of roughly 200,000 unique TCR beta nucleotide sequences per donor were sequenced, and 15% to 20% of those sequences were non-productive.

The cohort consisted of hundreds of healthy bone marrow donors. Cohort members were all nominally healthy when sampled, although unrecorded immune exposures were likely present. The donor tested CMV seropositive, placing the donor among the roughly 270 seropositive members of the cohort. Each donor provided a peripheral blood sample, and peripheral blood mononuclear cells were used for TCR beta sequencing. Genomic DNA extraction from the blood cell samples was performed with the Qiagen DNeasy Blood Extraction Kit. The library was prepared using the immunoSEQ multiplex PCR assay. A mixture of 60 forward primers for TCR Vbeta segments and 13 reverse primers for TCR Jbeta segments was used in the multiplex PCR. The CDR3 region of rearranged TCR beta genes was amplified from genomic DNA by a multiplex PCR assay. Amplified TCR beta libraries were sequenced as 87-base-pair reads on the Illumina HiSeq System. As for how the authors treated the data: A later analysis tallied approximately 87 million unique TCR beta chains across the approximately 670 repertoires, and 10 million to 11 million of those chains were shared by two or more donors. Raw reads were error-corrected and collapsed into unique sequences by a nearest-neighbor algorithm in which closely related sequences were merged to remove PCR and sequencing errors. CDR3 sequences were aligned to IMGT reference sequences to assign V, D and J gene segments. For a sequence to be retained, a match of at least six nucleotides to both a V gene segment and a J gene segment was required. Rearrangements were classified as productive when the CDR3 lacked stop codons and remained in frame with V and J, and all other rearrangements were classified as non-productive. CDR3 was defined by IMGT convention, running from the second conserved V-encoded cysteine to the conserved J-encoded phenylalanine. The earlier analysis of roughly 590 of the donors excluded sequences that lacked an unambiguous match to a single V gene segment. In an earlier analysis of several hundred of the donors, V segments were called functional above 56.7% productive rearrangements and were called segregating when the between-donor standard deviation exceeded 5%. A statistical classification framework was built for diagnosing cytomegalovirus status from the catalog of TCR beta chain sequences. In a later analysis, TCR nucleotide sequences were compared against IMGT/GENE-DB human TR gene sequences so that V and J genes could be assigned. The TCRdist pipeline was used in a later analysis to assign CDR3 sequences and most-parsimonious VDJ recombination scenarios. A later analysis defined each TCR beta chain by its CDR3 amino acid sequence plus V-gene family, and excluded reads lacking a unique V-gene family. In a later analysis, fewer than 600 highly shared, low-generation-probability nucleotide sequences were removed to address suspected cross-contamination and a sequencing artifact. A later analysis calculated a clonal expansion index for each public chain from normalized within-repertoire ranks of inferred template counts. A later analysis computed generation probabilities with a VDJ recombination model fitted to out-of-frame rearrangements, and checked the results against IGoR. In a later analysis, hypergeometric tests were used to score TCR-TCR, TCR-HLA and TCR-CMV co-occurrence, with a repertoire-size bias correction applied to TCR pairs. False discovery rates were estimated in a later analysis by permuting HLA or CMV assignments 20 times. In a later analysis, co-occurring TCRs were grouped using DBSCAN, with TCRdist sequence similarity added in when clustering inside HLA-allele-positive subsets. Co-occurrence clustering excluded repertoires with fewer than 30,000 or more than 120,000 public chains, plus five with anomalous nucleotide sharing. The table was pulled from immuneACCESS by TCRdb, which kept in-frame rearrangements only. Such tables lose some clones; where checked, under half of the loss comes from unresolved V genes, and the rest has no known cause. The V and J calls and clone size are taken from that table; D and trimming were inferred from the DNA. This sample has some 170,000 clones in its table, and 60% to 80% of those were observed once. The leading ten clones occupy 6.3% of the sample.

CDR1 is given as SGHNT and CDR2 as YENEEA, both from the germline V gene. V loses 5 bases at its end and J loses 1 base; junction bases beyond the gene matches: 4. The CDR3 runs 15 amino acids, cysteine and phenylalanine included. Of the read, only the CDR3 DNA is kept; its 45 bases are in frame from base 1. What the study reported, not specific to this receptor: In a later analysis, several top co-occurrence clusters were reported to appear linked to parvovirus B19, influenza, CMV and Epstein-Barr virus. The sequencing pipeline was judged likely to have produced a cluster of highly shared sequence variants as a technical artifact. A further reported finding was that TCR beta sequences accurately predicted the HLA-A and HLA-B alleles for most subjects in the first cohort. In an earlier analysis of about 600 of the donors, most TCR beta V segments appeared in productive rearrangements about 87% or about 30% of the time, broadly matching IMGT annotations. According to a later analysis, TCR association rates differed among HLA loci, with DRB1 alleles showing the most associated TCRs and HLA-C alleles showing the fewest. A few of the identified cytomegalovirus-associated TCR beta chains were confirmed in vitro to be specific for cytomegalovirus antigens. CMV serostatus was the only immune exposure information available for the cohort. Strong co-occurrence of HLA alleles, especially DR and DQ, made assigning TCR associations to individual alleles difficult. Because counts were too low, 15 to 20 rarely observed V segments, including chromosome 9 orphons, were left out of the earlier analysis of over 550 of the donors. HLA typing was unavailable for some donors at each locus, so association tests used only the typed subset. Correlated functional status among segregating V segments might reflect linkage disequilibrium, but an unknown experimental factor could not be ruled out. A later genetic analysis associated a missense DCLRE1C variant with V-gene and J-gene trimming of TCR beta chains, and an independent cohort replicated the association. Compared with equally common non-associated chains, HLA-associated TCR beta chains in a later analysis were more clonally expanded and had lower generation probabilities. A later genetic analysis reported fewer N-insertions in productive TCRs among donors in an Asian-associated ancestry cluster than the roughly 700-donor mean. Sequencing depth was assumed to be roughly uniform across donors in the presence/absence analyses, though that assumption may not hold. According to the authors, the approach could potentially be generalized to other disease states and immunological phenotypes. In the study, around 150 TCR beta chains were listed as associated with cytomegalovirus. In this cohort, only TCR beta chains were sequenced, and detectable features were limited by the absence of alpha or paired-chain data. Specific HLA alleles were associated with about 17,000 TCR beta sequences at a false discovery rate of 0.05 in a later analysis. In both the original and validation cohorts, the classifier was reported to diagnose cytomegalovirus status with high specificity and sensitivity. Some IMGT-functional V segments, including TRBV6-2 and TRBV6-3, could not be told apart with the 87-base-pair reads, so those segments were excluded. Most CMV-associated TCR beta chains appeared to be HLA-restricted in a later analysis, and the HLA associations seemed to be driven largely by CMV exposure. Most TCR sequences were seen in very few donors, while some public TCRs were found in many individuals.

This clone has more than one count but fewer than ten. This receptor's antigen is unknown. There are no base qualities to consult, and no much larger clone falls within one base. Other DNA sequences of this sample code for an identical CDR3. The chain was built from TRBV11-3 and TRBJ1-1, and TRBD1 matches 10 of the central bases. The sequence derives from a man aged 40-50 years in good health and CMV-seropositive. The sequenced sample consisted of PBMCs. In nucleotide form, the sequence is TGTGCCAGCAGCCCCCGGACAGGGGGGAACACTGAAGCTTTCTTT. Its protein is CASSPRTGGNTEAFF.